The 20 T cell receptor beta chains below were found in one sample sequenced in a study of neurological immune-mediated disorders. MiXCR was run by TCRdb on the 5' RACE reads, yielding one entry per CDR3 protein. This table has tens of thousands of distinct CDR3 sequences, just over 2.5% appearing once. The specimen was PBMCs. The receptors come from a woman aged 25 to 39 with multiple sclerosis.

This clonotype was seen at least ten times. In DNA, the CDR3 is TGTGCCACCAGCAGAGATGGGCTAGTTGTTGAGTATTTT. Protein product: CATSRDGLVVEYF. V and J are TRBV15 and TRBJ2-3; D unclear. With 0 bases removed from V and 13 bases from J, the gap between germline ends came to 14 bases. The germline gives CDR1 LNHNV, CDR2 YYDKDF (reference sequence). The CDR3 has 13 residues.

This clonotype was found many times. The gene calls are TRBV5-6 and TRBJ1-1; TRBD1 matches 9 bases. V was clipped by 0 bases and J by 4 bases; unmatched bases: 1. This CDR3 contains 14 residues. Looked up from germline, CDR1 is SGHDT and CDR2 is YYEEEE. The CDR3 protein is CASSLGDRVTEAFF. The DNA for the CDR3 is TGTGCCAGCAGCTTGGGGGACAGGGTCACTGAAGCTTTCTTT.

This clonotype was seen repeatedly, ten times or more. The chain uses TRBV4-3 and TRBJ2-1; possible D gene TRBD2, 5 bases. Per germline, CDR1 LGHNA and CDR2 YSLEER. V dropped 5 bases and J dropped 5 bases, with 10 bases sitting between them. The CDR3 runs 13 residues. CDR3 protein: CASSKLGDNEQFF. The CDR3 nucleotides read TGCGCCAGCAGCAAGCTCGGGGACAATGAGCAGTTCTTC.

This clonotype was recorded at least ten times. The chain combines TRBV5-5 with TRBJ2-4; D is ambiguous. The germline V and J ends were trimmed by 0 bases and 4 bases, with 11 bases remaining between them. Germline CDR1 SGHKS, CDR2 YYEKEE (reference sequence). The CDR3 runs 15 residues. The CDR3 DNA reads as TGTGCCAGCAGCTTGGGGCCCCAAGGAAAAAACATTCAGTACTTC. Protein sequence: CASSLGPQGKNIQYF.

The table lists this clonotype with many counts. V is TRBV12-3 or TRBV12-4 and J is TRBJ2-7, with 7 bases that match TRBD1. V shed 6 bases and J 1 base; nucleotides not matched to a gene: 6. The CDR3 totals 14 residues. In nucleotides, the CDR3 is TGTGCCAGCAGGCCGGGACAGTTTTCCTACGAGCAGTACTTC. As protein: CASRPGQFSYEQYF.

This clonotype was detected many times. V is TRBV6-6 and J is TRBJ2-7, with a tentative D call TRBD1 (5 bases). Per germline, CDR1 MNHNY and CDR2 SVGAGI (reference sequence). This CDR3 contains 14 residues. The V and J ends lost 0 bases and 6 bases respectively, with 12 bases between them. The CDR3 DNA sequence: TGTGCCAGCAGTTACTCGACCACAGGAACCGAGCAGTACTTC. This sequence encodes CASSYSTTGTEQYF.

This clonotype was counted at least ten times. V gene TRBV5-1 combines with J gene TRBJ2-5; D is possibly TRBD2 (5 bases). Germline-derived CDR1 and CDR2 are SGHRS and YFSETQ. The CDR3 covers 14 residues. Trimming pared 4 bases from V and 2 bases from J, leaving 12 bases between. CDR3 protein: CASSRRDLQETQYF. In DNA form, the CDR3 reads TGCGCCAGCAGCAGACGGGATTTACAAGAGACCCAGTACTTC.

This chain joins TRBV20-1 and TRBJ2-2; TRBD2 might be the D (5 bases). Germline V gives CDR1 DFQATT, CDR2 SNEGSKA (reference sequence). The CDR3 has 13 amino acids. The CDR3 DNA follows: TGCACCGCAATAAGGGCGGGCACCGGGGAGCTGTTTTTT. It codes for CTAIRAGTGELFF.

In its sample, this clonotype was seen many times. V usage is TRBV20-1 and J usage is TRBJ1-2; 8 bases match TRBD1. Germline V gene sequence: CDR1 DFQATT, CDR2 SNEGSKA (reference sequence). V dropped 7 bases and J dropped 6; count of bases not matched to a gene: 4. The CDR3 loop spans 11 amino acids. The CDR3 here is CSVDRGHGYTF. CDR3 nucleotide sequence: TGCAGTGTTGACAGGGGTCATGGCTACACCTTC.

This clonotype has ten or more counts. This chain links TRBV20-1 with TRBJ1-2; D might be TRBD1 (6 bases). Germline V gene data show CDR1 as DFQATT and CDR2 as SNEGSKA (reference sequence). The CDR3 runs 13 residues. With 5 bases removed from V and 5 bases from J, the gap between germline ends came to 15 bases. The CDR3 nucleotides are TGCAGTGCTCCCCCCGGGACACAGTATGGCTACACCTTC. Its translation is CSAPPGTQYGYTF.

This clonotype has at least ten counts. This chain uses TRBV20-1 with TRBJ2-3; 12 nucleotides agree with TRBD2. The length of the CDR3 is 17 residues. V gave up 3 bases and J gave up 8 bases; unmatched junction bases: 15. In germline, CDR1 is DFQATT, CDR2 SNEGSKA (reference sequence). The CDR3 DNA follows: TGCAGTGCTAGGGGGGAACTAGCGGGAGGAGATATCACTACGCAGTATTTT. This sequence encodes CSARGELAGGDITTQYF.

This clonotype came up many times. The chain employs TRBV29-1 and TRBJ1-1, with D possibly TRBD1 on 5 matching bases. V was clipped by 0 bases and J by 5 bases, with 13 bases between them. This CDR3 is built from 14 residues. Germline CDR1 is SQVTM and CDR2 is ANQGSEA. CDR3 in amino acids: CSVEDGEGRTEAFF. The CDR3, as DNA: TGCAGCGTTGAAGATGGCGAGGGGAGAACTGAAGCTTTCTTT. Filled out from reference TRBV29-1 and TRBJ1-1, the complete variable domain reads SAVISQKPSRDICQRGTSLTIQCQVDSQVTMMFWYRQQPGQSLTLIATANQGSEATYESGFVIDKFPISRPNLTFSTLTVSNMSPEDSSIYLCSVEDGEGRTEAFFGQGTRLTVV.

The chain couples TRBV20-1 to TRBJ2-7; TRBD2 aligns across 14 bases. CDR3 length equals 19 residues. J was trimmed by 5 bases and V by 4 bases; bases with no gene match: 19. CDR1 is DFQATT, CDR2 SNEGSKA, per germline (reference sequence). CDR3 in DNA: TGCAGTGCTACGAAAAAAGGGACTAGCGGGAGACCATGGCTAAACGAGCAGTACTTC. Amino acid sequence: CSATKKGTSGRPWLNEQYF.

Points on this clonotype: An end of the junction differs from the germline gene, which may be a read error. The V call is TRBV7-8, the J call TRBJ1-2, with D uncertain. CDR3 length: 12 residues. Per the germline V gene, CDR1 is SGHVS and CDR2 is FQNEAQ. The CDR3 DNA is TGTGACAGCAGCAGACGGGACTATGGCTACACCTTC. It codes for CDSSRRDYGYTF.

The table lists this clonotype with many counts. This chain joins TRBV3-1 and TRBJ1-1, with TRBD1 matching over 7 bases. Germline lookup yields CDR1 LGHDT and CDR2 YNNKEL (reference sequence). V was pared by 2 bases and J by 5 bases, with 2 bases of the junction left unmatched. The CDR3 has 13 amino acids. CDR3 nucleotide sequence: TGTGCCAGCAGCCAATCAGGGGGGACTGAAGCTTTCTTT. This gives the protein CASSQSGGTEAFF. Full variable domain (missing parts from reference TRBV3-1 and TRBJ1-1): DTAVSQTPKYLVTQMGNDKSIKCEQNLGHDTMYWYKQDSKKFLKIMFSYNNKELIINETVPNRFSPKSPDKAHLNLHINSLELGDSAVYFCASSQSGGTEAFFGQGTRLTVV.

A word on this clonotype: This may stem from a read error, because a much larger clone lies one nucleotide away. The chain combines TRBV6-6 with TRBJ2-5; TRBD2 agrees at 7 bases. The ends lost 6 bases at V and 2 bases at J; junction bases unmatched: 9. The CDR3 is 15 residues long. CDR1 MNHNY and CDR2 SVGAGI come from the germline V gene (reference sequence). CDR3 protein: CASSRLVGGQETQYF. The CDR3 region has the DNA TGTGCCAGCAGCAGACTAGTGGGAGGGCAAGAGACCCAGTACTTC.

This clonotype was detected ten times or more. The J gene is TRBJ2-3, the V gene TRBV3-1; D uncertain. The CDR3 covers 13 residues. Trimming shortened V by 1 base and J by 4 bases, and 6 bases separated the two germline ends. In germline, CDR1 is LGHDT, CDR2 YNNKEL (reference sequence). The CDR3 reads CASSQGTPDTQYF. The CDR3 DNA is TGTGCCAGCAGCCAAGGTACGCCAGATACGCAGTATTTT.

This clonotype showed up just a few times. The chain employs TRBV2 and TRBJ1-3, with D perhaps TRBD1 (5 bases). CDR1 and CDR2 (germline): SNHLY, FYNNEI. Deletions cut 4 bases from V and 1 base from J, with 11 bases between. CDR3 size: 15 residues. In nucleotides, the CDR3 is TGTGCCAGCAGTGTGGCAGGGATGTCTGGAAACACCATATATTTT. Translating gives CASSVAGMSGNTIYF.

In its sample, this clonotype was seen many times. The genes are TRBV20-1 and TRBJ1-1; a possible D gene is TRBD1 (5 bases). The CDR3 covers 12 residues. Trimming stripped 0 bases from V and 5 bases from J, with 7 bases between. Looked up from germline, CDR1 is DFQATT and CDR2 is SNEGSKA (reference sequence). Here the CDR3 DNA reads TGCAGTGCTAGAGATCGGGGGACTGAAGCTTTCTTT. It encodes CSARDRGTEAFF.

The table lists this clonotype with many counts. The rearrangement joins TRBV19 to TRBJ1-1, with TRBD1 matching over 7 bases. The CDR3 has 14 amino acids. The V segment lost 9 bases and the J segment 4 bases; nucleotides outside the gene matches: 11. Germline-derived CDR1 and CDR2 are LNHDA and SQIVND (reference sequence). The CDR3 spells CASRTGVAGTEAFF. DNA of the CDR3: TGTGCCAGCAGGACAGGTGTTGCCGGCACTGAAGCTTTCTTT.